Following are 20 T cell receptor beta chains from one sample sequenced in a study of spatial heterogeneity in lung cancer. The time point here: sample taken at primary tumor resection. These receptors' antigens are unknown. Regarding the study as a whole: Counts of expanded intratumoral alpha and beta TCRs tracked tumor mutation counts.

From the 5' RACE reads, TCRdb called clonotypes with MiXCR, one entry per CDR3 protein. This sample yields 4,500 to 5,000 distinct CDR3 sequences, of which approximately 13% are seen a single time; around 26% belongs to the top ten. The input for sequencing was lung tumor tissue, taken at surgery. Every receptor here comes from a male donor with early-stage non-small cell lung cancer.

This clonotype was recorded many times. For a library built for alpha chains, this beta chain is a stray read; little rests on its size. CDR3 nucleotides: TGCAGCGTAGAAAAGCGGAGACGGGAGACCCAGTACTTC. Its translation: CSVEKRRRETQYF. The chain has TRBV29-1 and TRBJ2-5, with D tentatively TRBD2 (5 bases). The CDR3 runs to 13 residues. In germline, CDR1 is SQVTM, CDR2 ANQGSEA. V lost 6 bases to trimming and J lost 5 bases, with 16 bases between them.

This clonotype was picked up many times. This beta chain appears as a stray read in a library generated for alpha chains; its size is not informative. This sequence joins TRBV12-3 or TRBV12-4 and TRBJ1-6; a weak D match, TRBD1 (5 bases). The CDR3 spans 14 residues. V was cut by 4 bases and J by 13 bases, with 17 bases left in between. The CDR3 loop reads CASSYGASAGPLHF. Here the CDR3 DNA reads TGTGCCAGCAGTTACGGGGCCTCGGCAGGCCCCCTCCACTTT.

This clonotype appeared a few times. With the library built for alpha chains, this beta chain is off target and its frequency is not meaningful. The V call is TRBV7-3, the J call TRBJ2-2, with D hard to call. Trimming stripped 1 base from V and 5 bases from J, with 2 bases between. The germline V gene encodes CDR1 SGHTA and CDR2 FQGTGA. The CDR3 sequence is 12 residues long. The CDR3 here is CASSLSTGELFF. CDR3 coding DNA: TGTGCCAGCAGCTTAAGTACCGGGGAGCTGTTTTTT.

This clonotype was detected ten times or more. This beta chain came through as a stray read in a library set up for alpha chains, and its size says little. This chain uses TRBV19 with TRBJ1-6, with 8 bases fitting TRBD1. CDR1 is LNHDA and CDR2 is SQIVND in the germline V gene (reference sequence). Trimming took 6 bases from V and 7 from J; bases not matched to a gene: 8. The CDR3 contains 15 residues. The CDR3 sequence: CASRGDRTPNSPLHF. The CDR3 DNA is TGTGCCAGTAGGGGGGACAGGACCCCAAATTCACCCCTCCACTTT.

By its share, this clonotype is medium-sized. A library made for alpha chains picked up this beta chain off target, so its size means little. J is TRBJ2-2 and V is TRBV28, with TRBD1 matching over 10 bases. The CDR3 has 15 residues. The germline gives CDR1 MDHEN, CDR2 SYDVKM. Trimming at V came to 3 bases and at J to 6 bases, leaving 4 bases not matched to a gene. CDR3 DNA: TGTGCCAGCAGTTTGACAGGGGGCGCTTCCGGGGAGCTGTTTTTT. Residues: CASSLTGGASGELFF. Variable domain in full (rest from reference TRBV28 and TRBJ2-2): DVKVTQSSRYLVKRTGEKVFLECVQDMDHENMFWYRQDPGLGLRLIYFSYDVKMKEKGDIPEGYSVSREKKERFSLILESASTNQTSMYLCASSLTGGASGELFFGEGSRLTVL.

This clonotype is medium-sized. Being off target in a library aimed at alpha chains, this beta chain has a size of little meaning. V usage is TRBV2 and J usage is TRBJ1-1, with 8 bases fitting TRBD1. This CDR3 is 15 amino acids long. From germline, CDR1 is SNHLY and CDR2 FYNNEI. Trimming took 3 bases from V and 3 from J; bases not matched to a gene: 6. CDR3 bases: TGTGCCAGCAGTGACAGGGGGCGCGGGGACACTGAAGCTTTCTTT. Its translation is CASSDRGRGDTEAFF.

This clonotype was seen a few times. Little can be read into the size of this beta chain, an off-target read in a library designed for alpha chains. The rearrangement links TRBV20-1 to TRBJ2-3, with D perhaps TRBD2 (7 bases). Per the germline V gene, CDR1 is DFQATT and CDR2 is SNEGSKA (reference sequence). CDR3 size: 15 residues. V gave up 5 bases and J gave up 6 bases, with 21 bases separating them. CDR3 sequence reads: CSARPQREGGDTQYF. In nucleotides, the CDR3 is TGCAGTGCTCGTCCCCAGAGGGAGGGGGGTGATACGCAGTATTTT.

As regards this clonotype: As an off-target read in a library built for alpha chains, this beta chain has a frequency of little significance. This rearrangement joins TRBV6-1 to TRBJ1-2; 10 positions agree with TRBD1. Germline CDR1 MNHNS, CDR2 SASEGT. Trimming cost V 6 bases and J 4 bases; bases outside gene matches: 2. CDR3 length: 13 residues. CDR3 region: CASRGDRGYGYTF. CDR3 in DNA: TGTGCCAGCAGAGGGGACAGGGGCTATGGCTACACCTTC.

In the case of this clonotype: This beta chain is a stray read from a library made for alpha chains; its abundance is not meaningful. The gene calls are TRBV20-1 and TRBJ2-4; no firm D call. V shed 2 bases and J shed 0 bases, with 11 bases lying between them. CDR3 length: 15 residues. CDR1 and CDR2 from the germline V gene are DFQATT and SNEGSKA (reference sequence). The CDR3 here is CSARPGDLAKNIQYF. The DNA for the CDR3 is TGCAGTGCTAGACCCGGAGACCTAGCCAAAAACATTCAGTACTTC.

In the case of this clonotype: A single base separates this from a much larger clone, so it may be a read error. Since it is a stray read in a library aimed at alpha chains, this beta chain has a size that is not meaningful. V usage is TRBV24-1 and J usage is TRBJ2-1, with 12 bases fitting TRBD1. Germline CDR1 reads KGHDR; CDR2 reads SFDVKD. This CDR3 region has 16 residues. J was trimmed by 7 bases and V by 4 bases; bases with no gene match: 7. Here the CDR3 DNA reads TGTGCCACCAGTGACGGGAGGGACAGGGGGCATAATGAGCAGTTCTTC. It yields the protein CATSDGRDRGHNEQFF.

This clonotype ranks as medium-sized (0.01 to 0.1%). Since the library was made to target alpha chains, this beta chain is a stray read and its abundance is not meaningful. The CDR3 protein is CSARDRGGRNQPQHF. The CDR3 DNA follows: TGCAGTGCTAGAGATCGGGGAGGCCGAAATCAGCCCCAGCATTTT. This chain joins TRBV20-1 and TRBJ1-5; D call uncertain. This CDR3 spans 15 amino acids. Trimming removed 0 bases at V and 4 bases at J, with 13 bases between. Germline V gene data show CDR1 as DFQATT and CDR2 as SNEGSKA (reference sequence).

This clonotype was recorded at least ten times. Found in a library prepared for alpha chains, this beta chain is an off-target read, and its abundance has little meaning. The chain recombines TRBV10-3 with TRBJ2-6, with TRBD2 identical over 8 bases. This CDR3 contains 17 residues. J gave up 0 bases and V 5 bases, and 6 bases lay outside the gene matches. Germline V gene lookup returns CDR1 ENHRY and CDR2 SYGVKD. The CDR3 here is CAISNSGVISGANVLTF. The CDR3 DNA is TGTGCCATCAGTAATAGCGGGGTTATCTCTGGGGCCAACGTCCTGACTTTC.

This clonotype has ten or more counts. A library made for alpha chains picked up this beta chain off target, so its size means little. The chain carries TRBV7-2 and TRBJ1-6, with D perhaps matching TRBD1 (5 bases). V lost 4 bases and J 8 bases, leaving 18 bases between the germline ends. The germline gives CDR1 SGHTA, CDR2 FQGNSA. This CDR3 spans 16 amino acids. DNA for the CDR3: TGTGCCAGCAGCTCAGAGCAGGGAAGGACGGATTCACCCCTCCACTTT. Protein sequence: CASSSEQGRTDSPLHF. Full variable domain (remainder filled in from reference TRBV7-2 and TRBJ1-6): GAGVSQSPSNKVTEKGKDVELRCDPISGHTALYWYRQSLGQGLEFLIYFQGNSAPDKSGLPSDRFSAERTGGSVSTLTIQRTQQEDSAVYLCASSSEQGRTDSPLHFGNGTRLTVT.

This clonotype was counted ten times or more. The library was prepared for alpha chains; this beta chain is a stray read, so its frequency means little. The chain joins TRBV4-2 to TRBJ2-7; the D is unclear. There are 14 residues in the CDR3. Germline CDR1 LGHNA, CDR2 YNFKEQ. V was shortened by 4 bases and J by 3 bases, with 13 bases between the two germline ends. The DNA of the CDR3 is TGTGCCAGCAGCCCGCAATCGTCAGACTACGAGCAGTACTTC. Protein product: CASSPQSSDYEQYF.

This clonotype occurred many times. The size of this beta chain means little, since it is a stray read in a library made for alpha chains. The chain couples TRBV24-1 to TRBJ2-1; the match to TRBD2 covers 10 bases. Germline V gene lookup returns CDR1 KGHDR and CDR2 SFDVKD. This CDR3 has 14 amino acids. V lost 9 bases, J lost 4 bases, and 5 bases stayed unmatched. The CDR3 sequence: CATGTSGTYNEQFF. CDR3 in DNA: TGTGCCACCGGTACTAGCGGGACTTACAATGAGCAGTTCTTC.

This clonotype was detected ten times or more. This beta chain slipped into a library made for alpha chains as a stray read, so its size is not meaningful. This chain connects TRBV5-1 to TRBJ1-1, with 7 bases lining up with TRBD1. V was pared by 7 bases and J by 5 bases, with 11 bases of the junction left unmatched. The CDR3 runs 14 residues. Germline V CDR1 and CDR2: SGHRS, YFSETQ. The CDR3 loop is CASRHSTGKTEAFF. CDR3 bases: TGCGCCAGCCGACACTCGACAGGGAAAACTGAAGCTTTCTTT.

This clonotype was picked up a small number of times. This beta chain is a stray sequence in a library constructed for alpha chains; its clone size is not meaningful. The chain employs TRBV13 and TRBJ2-7, with 14 positions matching TRBD2. CDR3 length: 20 residues. From germline, CDR1 is PRHDT and CDR2 FYEKMQ (reference sequence). The V segment lost 4 bases and the J segment 5 bases; nucleotides outside the gene matches: 19. CDR3 region: CASSSLDRGGGTSGRNEQYF. In DNA, the CDR3 is TGTGCCAGCAGCTCTCTGGACAGGGGTGGAGGGACTAGCGGGAGAAACGAGCAGTACTTC.

This clonotype occurred a few times. This beta chain slipped into a library made for alpha chains as a stray read, so its size is not meaningful. This chain uses TRBV7-2 with TRBJ1-2; perhaps TRBD1 as D (5 bases). V lost 1 base and J 6 bases, leaving 12 bases between the germline ends. This CDR3 comprises 14 residues. CDR1 and CDR2 from the germline V gene are SGHTA and FQGNSA. This CDR3 is CASSLEWVGDGYTF. CDR3 coding DNA: TGTGCCAGCAGCTTAGAGTGGGTAGGGGATGGCTACACCTTC.

This clonotype was found many times. This beta chain was picked up by a library intended for alpha chains and is off target, so its count carries little meaning. The V and J genes are TRBV7-2 and TRBJ1-2, with D tentatively TRBD1 (5 bases). The length of the CDR3 is 14 residues. Trimming shortened V by 5 bases and J by 6 bases, and 16 bases separated the two germline ends. Germline CDR1 SGHTA, CDR2 FQGNSA. CDR3: CASSPGTAPHGYTF. The CDR3 nucleotides read TGTGCCAGCAGCCCCGGGACGGCACCTCATGGCTACACCTTC. Together with reference TRBV7-2 and TRBJ1-2, the CDR3 gives the full variable domain: GAGVSQSPSNKVTEKGKDVELRCDPISGHTALYWYRQSLGQGLEFLIYFQGNSAPDKSGLPSDRFSAERTGGSVSTLTIQRTQQEDSAVYLCASSPGTAPHGYTFGSGTRLTVV.

In its sample, this clonotype is medium-sized (0.01 to 0.1%). This beta chain lies outside the target of a library built for alpha chains; its clone size means little. The genes are TRBV4-1 and TRBJ2-7, with 7 bases identical to TRBD2. Germline V CDR1 and CDR2: MGHRA, YSYEKL. The J segment lost 5 bases and the V segment lost 2 bases, leaving 12 bases of the junction unmatched. The CDR3 extends over 16 amino acids. CDR3 protein: CASSQQSGTQYDEQYF. As DNA, the CDR3 is TGCGCCAGCAGCCAACAGAGCGGGACCCAGTATGACGAGCAGTACTTC.